Following are 5 T cell receptor beta chains from one sample sequenced in a study of response to subunit inactivated influenza vaccine. From the RT-PCR reads, TCRdb called clonotypes with MiXCR, one entry per CDR3 protein. This repertoire shows fewer than 700,000 distinct CDR3 sequences, 13% found once; its top ten account for around 13%. The specimen was PBMCs from blood, collected 40 to 50 days after vaccination. The receptors derive from a man aged 50-59 years who received an inactivated influenza vaccine.

This clonotype was observed a few times. The gene calls are TRBV7-2 and TRBJ2-5, with TRBD1 matching 8 bases. The CDR3 loop spans 16 amino acids. Germline V gene sequence: CDR1 SGHTA, CDR2 FQGNSA. The V gene end was trimmed by 5 bases and the J gene end by 2 bases; junction bases not matched to a gene: 10. This CDR3 reads CASSNHRGSLQETQYF. The CDR3 DNA is TGTGCCAGCAGCAACCACAGGGGGTCGCTTCAAGAGACCCAGTACTTC.

The chain joins TRBV11-2 to TRBJ2-5; possible D gene TRBD2, 6 bases. CDR1 and CDR2 (germline): SGHAT, FQNNGV. CDR3 size: 16 residues. V was shortened by 2 bases and J by 5 bases, with 18 bases between the two germline ends. The CDR3 spells CASSLWSGGVKETQYF. In DNA, the CDR3 is TGTGCCAGCAGCTTATGGTCGGGCGGGGTTAAGGAGACCCAGTACTTC.

This clonotype showed up many times. The chain joins TRBV7-9 to TRBJ2-5, with 9 bases fitting TRBD2. With V trimmed by 7 bases and J by 5 bases, 8 bases remained unmatched. The CDR3 extends over 14 amino acids. CDR1 and CDR2 from the germline V gene are SEHNR and FQNEAQ (reference sequence). CDR3 protein: CASTWTSAPETQYF. The CDR3 nucleotides read TGTGCCAGCACCTGGACTAGCGCTCCGGAGACCCAGTACTTC.

In its sample, this clonotype was seen a few times. V is TRBV5-1 and J is TRBJ2-5; 9 bases line up with TRBD1. CDR3 length equals 15 residues. J was trimmed by 2 bases and V by 3 bases; bases with no gene match: 5. Germline loops: CDR1 SGHRS, CDR2 YFSETQ. The CDR3 loop reads CASSSGTGQQETQYF. In DNA form, the CDR3 reads TGCGCCAGCAGCTCCGGGACAGGGCAACAAGAGACCCAGTACTTC.

This clonotype was counted between two and nine times. V is TRBV9 and J is TRBJ2-1; 11 bases match TRBD1. The germline V gene encodes CDR1 SGDLS and CDR2 YYNGEE. This CDR3 is built from 15 residues. Unmatched junction bases numbered 7, after V lost 4 bases and J lost 7 bases. The CDR3 reads CASSPRDRGRNEQFF. The CDR3, as DNA: TGTGCCAGCAGCCCCCGGGACAGGGGGAGGAATGAGCAGTTCTTC.